These 26 T cell receptor beta chains came from one sample sequenced in a study of Ad26.COV2.S vaccination and SARS-CoV-2 variants (dated by TCRdb to 2020 to 2023). The receptor library was made with the immunoSEQ multiplex PCR assay. Sourced from immuneACCESS, this table was stored by TCRdb with only in-frame sequences that have V and J called. A share of the clones is absent; for the studies checked, an unresolved V gene accounts for under half, and the remainder has no known explanation. The sample has under 300,000 clones on record, approximately 90% of them singletons. The ten largest clonotypes hold roughly 3% of the sample. The treatment or condition label here, explained by the study, means: roughly 18 received Ad26.COV2.S at low or high dose, single or two shots; several received placebo; per-sample allocation not given. Repertoires of vaccine and placebo recipients were sequenced from samples taken on day 63 after the first injection.

Material: peripheral blood, obtained in a trial of Ad26.COV2.S vaccine versus placebo. The receptors originated from a person aged 18 to 59 who received the Ad26.COV2.S COVID-19 vaccine or a placebo.

As to this clone: A junction end diverges from the germline sequence, so it may reflect a read error. The rearrangement links TRBV7-7 to TRBJ2-5; D is possibly TRBD1 or TRBD2 (5 bases each). This CDR3 has 15 residues. Germline V CDR1 and CDR2: SSHAT, FNYEAQ (reference sequence). CDR3 amino acids: CASSSSGTPQETQYF. The CDR3 DNA reads TGTGCTAGCAGCTCCTCCGGGACGCCCCAAGAGACCCAGTACTTC.

The chain recombines TRBV6-5 with TRBJ1-1; D is perhaps TRBD1 (5 bases). The V gene's germline CDR1 is MNHEY and CDR2 SVGAGI. The CDR3 runs 14 residues. Deletions cut 7 bases from V and 0 bases from J, with 12 bases between. The CDR3 protein is CASTSWGMNTEAFF. The CDR3 bases are TGTGCCAGCACCAGTTGGGGCATGAACACTGAAGCTTTCTTT.

The chain links TRBV2 to TRBJ2-5; 7 bases map to TRBD1. V lost 0 bases, J lost 2 bases, and 3 bases stayed unmatched. The CDR3 contains 15 residues. Germline values: CDR1 SNHLY, CDR2 FYNNEI. CDR3 sequence (DNA): TGTGCCAGCAGTGAAGCGGACAGGAATCAAGAGACCCAGTACTTC. It codes for CASSEADRNQETQYF.

V usage is TRBV2 and J usage is TRBJ2-7; tentative D call: TRBD2 (5 bases). Deletions cut 8 bases from V and 5 bases from J, with 19 bases between. Germline V gene lookup returns CDR1 SNHLY and CDR2 FYNNEI. The CDR3 runs 14 residues. The CDR3 spells CASWGGLGVNEQYV. CDR3 DNA sequence: TGTGCCAGCTGGGGTGGCCTCGGGGTAAACGAGCAGTACGTC.

The V gene is TRBV7-2, the J gene TRBJ2-5; 10 bases fit TRBD1. CDR1 is SGHTA and CDR2 is FQGNSA in the germline V gene. The CDR3 covers 14 residues. With 5 bases clipped from V and 4 bases from J, the junction kept 4 bases outside the gene matches. DNA for the CDR3: TGTGCCAGCAGCCATGGGACAGGGGTAGAGACCCAGTACTTC. Residues: CASSHGTGVETQYF.

The V call is TRBV5-1, the J call TRBJ2-5, with TRBD2 identical over 7 bases. V trimming: 8 bases; J trimming: 4 bases; junction bases outside the gene matches: 14. CDR3 length: 15 amino acids. CDR1 SGHRS and CDR2 YFSETQ come from the germline V gene. CDR3 in amino acids: CASLPTGGWGETQYF. The CDR3 DNA reads TGCGCCAGTCTACCCACCGGGGGGTGGGGAGAGACCCAGTACTTC.

The rearrangement joins TRBV6-5 to TRBJ2-7; D remains unclear. This CDR3 contains 13 residues. Trimming shortened V by 0 bases and J by 5 bases, and 8 bases separated the two germline ends. The germline V gene encodes CDR1 MNHEY and CDR2 SVGAGI. The CDR3 DNA follows: TGTGCCAGCAGTTACTCAATAGTCCACGAGCAGTACTTC. Amino acid sequence: CASSYSIVHEQYF.

The genes are TRBV4-3 and TRBJ2-5; D possibly corresponds to TRBD2 (6 bases). The germline CDR1 and CDR2 sequences are LGHNA and YSLEER. There are 16 residues in the CDR3. V lost 0 bases to trimming and J lost 1 base, with 12 bases between them. This chain's CDR3 is CASSQDTREAQETQYF. In DNA, the CDR3 is TGCGCCAGCAGCCAAGATACGAGGGAGGCCCAAGAGACCCAGTACTTC.

This sequence joins TRBV6-5 and TRBJ2-6; the D is unclear. The CDR3 has 13 residues. Germline V gene lookup returns CDR1 MNHEY and CDR2 SVGAGI. The CDR3 nucleotides read TGTGTAAGTCCGGGTTCAGGGGCCAACGTCCTGACTTTC. Translated, it gives CVSPGSGANVLTF.

The sample holds a few counts of this clone. The chain is built from TRBV3-1 (or the pseudogene TRBV3-2) and TRBJ2-5; D remains ambiguous. The CDR3 consists of 15 residues. CDR1 is LGHDT and CDR2 is YNNKEL in the germline V gene (reference sequence). Trimming cost V 1 base and J 0 bases, with 9 bases left between them. This CDR3 reads CASSQGGAYQETQYF. The CDR3 nucleotides read TGTGCCAGCAGCCAAGGTGGAGCGTACCAAGAGACCCAGTACTTC.

The chain carries TRBV6-2 or TRBV6-3 and TRBJ2-7; 7 nucleotides agree with TRBD1. The CDR3 has 13 residues. CDR1 and CDR2 (germline): MNHEY, SVGEGT. The ends lost 5 bases at V and 7 bases at J; junction bases unmatched: 8. The CDR3 sequence is CASSTTGSGEQYV. The CDR3 DNA is TGTGCCAGCAGTACGACAGGGTCGGGAGAGCAGTACGTC.

The chain links TRBV28 to TRBJ1-2, with TRBD1 matching 9 bases. The CDR3 is made up of 15 amino acids. The germline gives CDR1 MDHEN, CDR2 SYDVKM. The trim removed 2 bases at V and 8 bases at J, leaving 9 bases unmatched. The CDR3 DNA reads as TGTGCCAGCAGTTTAGGGGGTACAGGGGGCCGGGGCTACACCTTC. Its translation is CASSLGGTGGRGYTF.

In its sample, this clone was seen once. The chain combines TRBV29-1 with TRBJ2-7; D is possibly TRBD1 or TRBD2 (6 bases each). The V gene lost 8 bases and the J gene lost 7 bases, with 18 bases spanning the gap. The germline V gene has CDR1 SQVTM and CDR2 ANQGSEA. The length of the CDR3 is 12 residues. CDR3 sequence (DNA): TGCAGCTCCCCCCGGGGGCGTATGGAGCAGTACTTC. This encodes CSSPRGRMEQYF.

The DNA of the CDR3 is TGCAGTGCTAGTGGAGGTGGGGAGAACACTGAAGCTTTCTTT. Translating it yields CSASGGGENTEAFF. This chain uses TRBV20-1 with TRBJ1-1, with unresolved D. Germline loops: CDR1 DFQATT, CDR2 SNEGSKA (reference sequence). V was shortened by 3 bases and J by 1 base, with 12 bases between the two germline ends. CDR3 length: 14 residues.

V usage is TRBV7-2 and J usage is TRBJ1-5, with 7 bases matching TRBD1. This CDR3 has 16 amino acids. Germline-derived CDR1 and CDR2 are SGHTA and FQGNSA. Trimming removed 3 bases from V and 1 base from J; junction bases left unmatched: 6. This chain's CDR3 is CASSFRDSRSNQPQHF. In nucleotides, the CDR3 is TGTGCCAGCAGCTTCCGGGACAGCCGGAGCAATCAGCCCCAGCATTTT.

V and J are TRBV6-2 or TRBV6-3 and TRBJ2-3, with 10 bases aligning to TRBD2. From germline, CDR1 is MNHEY and CDR2 SVGEGT. J was trimmed by 11 bases and V by 3 bases; bases with no gene match: 8. CDR3 size: 14 residues. In DNA form, the CDR3 reads TGTGCCAGCAGTTATAGCGGGGGGACCTCCCGGCAGTATTTT. This encodes CASSYSGGTSRQYF.

The chain couples TRBV6-1 to TRBJ1-1, with D hard to call. The V end lost 3 bases, the J end lost 4 bases, and 15 bases lay between the germline ends. This CDR3 region has 15 residues. Germline CDR1 reads MNHNS; CDR2 reads SASEGT. DNA for the CDR3: TGTGCCAGCAGTGATGGTGAAGCGATTAGCACTGAAGCTTTCTTT. It specifies CASSDGEAISTEAFF.

This clone was observed a single time. This chain uses TRBV5-5 with TRBJ2-7, with 12 bases aligning to TRBD2. This CDR3 comprises 16 residues. V was clipped by 3 bases and J by 4 bases; unmatched bases: 8. Germline V gene data show CDR1 as SGHKS and CDR2 as YYEKEE (reference sequence). The CDR3 nucleotides read TGTGCCAGCAGCTCAATCAGGACTAGCGGGAATTACGAGCAGTACGTC. Translation: CASSSIRTSGNYEQYV.

This clone was observed a handful of times. The CDR3 protein is CASTTVGGVTGELFF. CDR3 coding DNA: TGTGCCAGCACCACCGTAGGGGGGGTTACCGGGGAGCTGTTTTTT. V is TRBV4-2 and J is TRBJ2-2; weak D call: TRBD2 (7 bases). The CDR3 sequence is 15 residues long. V lost 7 bases to trimming and J lost 5 bases, with 17 bases between them. The V gene's germline CDR1 is LGHNA and CDR2 YNFKEQ.

The chain couples TRBV11-1 to TRBJ2-3, with D perhaps TRBD1 or TRBD2 (5 bases each). Germline V gene sequence: CDR1 SGHAT, CDR2 FQDESV (reference sequence). The CDR3 contains 12 residues. V was shortened by 2 bases and J by 14 bases, with 14 bases between the two germline ends. The DNA for the CDR3 is TGTGCCAGCAGCTTAAGAAACGGGGCTTCGTATTTT. It translates to CASSLRNGASYF.

The chain employs TRBV29-1 and TRBJ2-1; TRBD1 matches at 10 bases. Germline CDR1 SQVTM, CDR2 ANQGSEA. V lost 8 bases, J lost 6 bases, and 4 bases stayed unmatched. This CDR3 region has 12 residues. Here the CDR3 reads CSTWDRGNEQFF. The DNA for the CDR3 is TGCAGCACATGGGACAGGGGCAATGAGCAGTTCTTC.

J is TRBJ2-3 and V is TRBV2; 11 bases align to TRBD2. Trimming took 4 bases from V and 5 from J; bases not matched to a gene: 5. Germline CDR1 and CDR2: SNHLY and FYNNEI. The CDR3 runs 15 residues. CDR3 sequence reads: CASSGFSGGGDTQYF. CDR3 nucleotide sequence: TGTGCCAGCAGTGGGTTTAGCGGGGGGGGAGATACGCAGTATTTT.

This clone was counted a few times. V usage is TRBV7-2 and J usage is TRBJ2-3, with TRBD2 identical over 7 bases. The ends lost 3 bases at V and 5 bases at J; junction bases unmatched: 5. The germline CDR1 and CDR2 sequences are SGHTA and FQGNSA. The CDR3 spans 14 residues. The CDR3 coding sequence is TGTGCCAGCAGCTTGGGCGGGAGCGGAGATACGCAGTATTTT. Translated: CASSLGGSGDTQYF.

The V gene is TRBV7-2, the J gene TRBJ2-3; 8 bases fit TRBD2. This CDR3 spans 15 amino acids. V dropped 5 bases and J dropped 8; count of bases not matched to a gene: 12. The germline gives CDR1 SGHTA, CDR2 FQGNSA. CDR3 nucleotide sequence: TGTGCCAGCAGCCAGACTAGCGTAGGGACCGGTACGCAGTATTTT. It is translated as CASSQTSVGTGTQYF.

V gene TRBV5-6 combines with J gene TRBJ2-3; a weak D match, TRBD2 (7 bases). This CDR3 is built from 14 residues. Germline V lookup: CDR1 SGHDT, CDR2 YYEEEE. The V and J ends lost 4 bases and 5 bases respectively, with 14 bases between them. This CDR3 reads CASSLRGAGDTQYF. DNA for the CDR3: TGTGCCAGCAGCCTCCGGGGGGCCGGAGATACGCAGTATTTT.

This rearrangement joins TRBV7-9 to TRBJ2-5; D remains ambiguous. V lost 4 bases to trimming and J lost 2 bases, with 5 bases between them. Germline V lookup: CDR1 SEHNR, CDR2 FQNEAQ (reference sequence). The CDR3 is made up of 12 amino acids. CDR3 coding DNA: TGTGCCAGCAGCTCGCGGCAAGAGACCCAGTACTTC. Translated: CASSSRQETQYF.